This T cell receptor (beta chain) was retrieved from a study of blood T cell repertoires in COVID-19. Study-level background: Researchers got acute and convalescent COVID-19 samples from the United States, Italy and Spain.

The CDR3 sequence is 13 residues long. V shed 3 bases, J shed 5 bases, and the junction held 4 bases outside the gene matches. Germline lookup yields CDR1 SGHRS and CDR2 YFSETQ. It was during active infection that Seattle patients were enrolled and then longitudinally followed. Some clones are missing from TCRdb's copy, which holds only in-frame ones; the method was immunoSEQ multiplex PCR. The table records more than 80,000 clones, about 90% of them present only once. Sequencing input: peripheral blood. This sequence originates from a man aged 18 to 35 with COVID-19, enrolled during active disease. The chain employs TRBV5-1 and TRBJ2-7; 8 bases are a match to TRBD1. The chain's CDR3 is CASSSYRGNEQYF. CDR3 bases: TGCGCCAGCAGCTCCTACAGGGGGAACGAGCAGTACTTC.